A selection of T cell receptor beta chains follows, all from one sample in a study of blood T cells in healthy people across ages. TCRdb passed the 5' RACE reads through MiXCR, listing each CDR3 protein once. The sample holds roughly 550,000 distinct CDR3 sequences, more than 20% seen once. A further study also used this sample, focusing on T cells of mothers and their children.

The sequencing sample was made of blood. These receptors all come from a boy aged 5 to 17 in good health. The CDR3 runs from the conserved cysteine through the conserved F or W. The order of the fields is clone size, D gene, V gene, J gene, CDR3 DNA, CDR3 protein. A D gene is named only where the DNA matches it firmly. Clone size, where shown, is once, few, many, or a class for clones that have expanded.

clone_size: few
d_call: TRBD1
v_call: TRBV10-3
j_call: TRBJ2-7
cdr3_nt: TGTGCCATTGGACAGGGGATCGGCGAGCAGTACTTC
cdr3_aa: CAIGQGIGEQYF

clone_size: NA
d_call: NA
v_call: TRBV20-1
j_call: TRBJ2-3
cdr3_nt: TGCAGTGCTAGTCGAGGCACAGATACGCAGTATTTT
cdr3_aa: CSASRGTDTQYF

clone_size: few
d_call: NA
v_call: TRBV5-1
j_call: TRBJ2-1
cdr3_nt: TGCGCCAGCAGAAGTTTGGACCAAGGTGAGCAGTTCTTC
cdr3_aa: CASRSLDQGEQFF

clone_size: NA
d_call: NA
v_call: TRBV7-2
j_call: TRBJ2-3
cdr3_nt: TGTGCCAGCAGCCCCCCGACGGGATCGGATACGCAGTATTTT
cdr3_aa: CASSPPTGSDTQYF

clone_size: NA
d_call: NA
v_call: TRBV29-1
j_call: TRBJ2-1
cdr3_nt: TGCAGCGTTCTTAGGGCAGGCAGCTTTTACAATGAGCAGTTCTTC
cdr3_aa: CSVLRAGSFYNEQFF

clone_size: many
d_call: TRBD1
v_call: TRBV20-1
j_call: TRBJ2-7
cdr3_nt: TGCAGTGCGTACCGTTCCGGACAGGGGGCCGAAACCTACGAGCAGTACTTC
cdr3_aa: CSAYRSGQGAETYEQYF

clone_size: NA
d_call: TRBD1
v_call: TRBV28
j_call: TRBJ1-5
cdr3_nt: TGTGCCAGCAGGGGCACCGGGACAGGGAATGATTATCCCCAGCATTTT
cdr3_aa: CASRGTGTGNDYPQHF

clone_size: NA
d_call: NA
v_call: TRBV30
j_call: TRBJ2-4
cdr3_nt: TGTGCCTGTGATACAGCCGCTATAGCCAAAAACATTCAGTACTTC
cdr3_aa: CACDTAAIAKNIQYF

clone_size: NA
d_call: NA
v_call: TRBV7-2
j_call: TRBJ2-3
cdr3_nt: TGTGCCAGCAGCGGGGGGGCCCGCCTTGGGGGCACAGATACGCAGTATTTT
cdr3_aa: CASSGGARLGGTDTQYF

clone_size: few
d_call: TRBD2
v_call: TRBV20-1
j_call: TRBJ2-5
cdr3_nt: TGCAGTGCGCTTACAGGGGTTTCTAGCGGGATGTACCAAGAGACCCAGTACTTC
cdr3_aa: CSALTGVSSGMYQETQYF

clone_size: few
d_call: NA
v_call: TRBV5-6
j_call: TRBJ1-1
cdr3_nt: TGTGCCAGCAGCTTGGTTGGGGGCTTAGCTTTCTTT
cdr3_aa: CASSLVGGLAFF

clone_size: NA
d_call: NA
v_call: TRBV3-1
j_call: TRBJ2-7
cdr3_nt: TGTGCCAGCAGCCCAGCAACGGCGGGCCGGGGAGGCGAGCAGTACTTC
cdr3_aa: CASSPATAGRGGEQYF

clone_size: NA
d_call: NA
v_call: TRBV9
j_call: TRBJ2-1
cdr3_nt: TGTGCCAGCAGCCCAGGGATTAGCTCCTACAATGAGCAGTTCTTC
cdr3_aa: CASSPGISSYNEQFF

clone_size: NA
d_call: NA
v_call: TRBV28
j_call: TRBJ2-7
cdr3_nt: TGTGCCAGCAGCCTCGACAGTCGCGAGCAGTACTTC
cdr3_aa: CASSLDSREQYF

clone_size: NA
d_call: NA
v_call: TRBV4-3
j_call: TRBJ1-1
cdr3_nt: TGCGCCAGCAGCCAAGAGAATCGGATAGGGAACACTGAAGCTTTCTTT
cdr3_aa: CASSQENRIGNTEAFF

clone_size: NA
d_call: TRBD1
v_call: TRBV12-3/TRBV12-4
j_call: TRBJ2-7
cdr3_nt: TGTGCCAGCAGGAGTATAGGGGGCTCCGAGCAGTACTTC
cdr3_aa: CASRSIGGSEQYF

clone_size: few
d_call: TRBD1
v_call: TRBV27
j_call: TRBJ2-7
cdr3_nt: TGTGCCAGCAGTTTACTGGGACAGGGGGCTTCCTCCTACGAGCAGTACTTC
cdr3_aa: CASSLLGQGASSYEQYF